This TCR beta chain was sequenced for a study of blood T cell repertoires in COVID-19. Produced via immunoSEQ multiplex PCR; TCRdb's table is partial and in-frame only. The sample consists of a few hundred thousand clones, around 84% of them appearing once. Germline values: CDR1 MNHEY, CDR2 SVGAGI. The V gene end was trimmed by 5 bases and the J gene end by 2 bases; junction bases not matched to a gene: 3. The CDR3 contains 14 residues. Sequenced sample: PBMCs or T cells enriched from blood (not recorded which). This TCR derives from a young man with acute COVID-19. The genes are TRBV6-5 and TRBJ1-3, with 7 bases matching TRBD1. The CDR3 coding sequence is TGTGCCAGCAGTCGAGGGACAGCTGGAAACACCATATATTTT. It encodes CASSRGTAGNTIYF.